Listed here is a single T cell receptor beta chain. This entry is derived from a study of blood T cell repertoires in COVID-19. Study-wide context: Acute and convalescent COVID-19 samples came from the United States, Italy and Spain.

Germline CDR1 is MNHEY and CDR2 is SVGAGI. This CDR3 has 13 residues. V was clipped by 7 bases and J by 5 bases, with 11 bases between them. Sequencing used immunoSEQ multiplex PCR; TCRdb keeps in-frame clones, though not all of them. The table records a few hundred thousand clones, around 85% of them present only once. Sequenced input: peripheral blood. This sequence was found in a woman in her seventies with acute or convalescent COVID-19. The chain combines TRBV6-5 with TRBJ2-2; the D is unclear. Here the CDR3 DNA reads TGTGCCAGCAAGACACCGCTTACCGGGGAGCTGTTTTTT. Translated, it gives CASKTPLTGELFF.